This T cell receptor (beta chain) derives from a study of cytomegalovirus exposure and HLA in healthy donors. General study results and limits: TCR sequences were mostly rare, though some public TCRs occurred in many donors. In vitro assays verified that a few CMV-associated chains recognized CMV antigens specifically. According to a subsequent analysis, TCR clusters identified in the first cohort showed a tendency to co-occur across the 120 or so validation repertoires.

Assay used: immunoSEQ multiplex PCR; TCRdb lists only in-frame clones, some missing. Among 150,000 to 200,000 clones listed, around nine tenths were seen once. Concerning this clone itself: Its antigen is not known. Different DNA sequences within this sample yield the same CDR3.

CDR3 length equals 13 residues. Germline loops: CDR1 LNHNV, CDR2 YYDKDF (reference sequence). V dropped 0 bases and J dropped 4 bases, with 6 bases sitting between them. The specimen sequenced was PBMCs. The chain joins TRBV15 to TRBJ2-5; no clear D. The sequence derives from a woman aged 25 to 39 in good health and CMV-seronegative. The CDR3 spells CATSRDPGETQYF. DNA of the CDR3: TGTGCCACCAGCAGAGATCCGGGAGAGACCCAGTACTTC.